These T cell receptor beta chains were read from a single sample in a study. TCRdb re-called the RT-PCR reads through MiXCR, storing one row per CDR3 protein. Here the sample spans fewer than 800,000 distinct CDR3 sequences, 11% to 15% being singletons. The sequenced sample consisted of memory CD4+ T cells from blood. Source of these receptors: a female donor in good health, serving as a healthy control. CDR3s include the opening cysteine and the closing phenylalanine or tryptophan. The order of the fields is V gene, CDR3 protein.

v_gene: TRBV20-1; CDR3aa: CSATEGTGILYGYTF
v_gene: TRBV24-1; CDR3aa: CATSDFSGENGYTF
v_gene: TRBV6-5; CDR3aa: CASSRDPRYNEQFF
v_gene: TRBV7-2; CDR3aa: CASSRTETYNEQFF
v_gene: TRBV5-1; CDR3aa: CASTNLAGPYNEQFF
v_gene: TRBV5-1; CDR3aa: CASSLAANTEAFF
v_gene: TRBV7-2; CDR3aa: CASSLGGAQNTGELFF
v_gene: TRBV7-2; CDR3aa: CASSLAGTIPHEQFF
v_gene: TRBV18; CDR3aa: CASSPSGREETQYF
v_gene: TRBV5-8; CDR3aa: CASSLLGINEQFF
v_gene: TRBV5-1; CDR3aa: CASSNLAGEETQYF
v_gene: TRBV5-1; CDR3aa: CASSFSGSGNEQFF
v_gene: TRBV10-3; CDR3aa: CAISGTSTYSTDTQYF
v_gene: TRBV20-1; CDR3aa: CSAYTGKETQYF
v_gene: TRBV12-3/TRBV12-4; CDR3aa: CASSGTSGGYTYEQYF
v_gene: TRBV11-1; CDR3aa: CATSRGQAYEQYF
v_gene: TRBV14; CDR3aa: CASSQDPPRQANTGELFF
v_gene: TRBV7-2; CDR3aa: CASSPDYSGELFF
v_gene: TRBV5-1; CDR3aa: CASSLATGQTYEQYF
v_gene: TRBV12-5; CDR3aa: CASARSSYNEQFF
v_gene: TRBV18; CDR3aa: CASSPPGQGASAVNEQFF
v_gene: TRBV12-3/TRBV12-4; CDR3aa: CASSLYGQGNYEQYF